This T cell receptor (beta chain) was captured in a study of early stage breast cancer tumors. At the level of the study: ER+/PR+/HER2- status applied to about 70% of the 16 invasive breast tumors.

Measured with immunoSEQ multiplex PCR; TCRdb has only the in-frame clones, and not every one. The data contain over 40,000 clones, 78% of them singletons. Deletions cut 3 bases from V and 8 bases from J, with 11 bases between. CDR3 length equals 12 residues. CDR1 is SGHDT, CDR2 YYEEEE, per germline. The study's findings and limits: In about 90% of the 16 patients, blood comparison separated tumor from normal breast. Commonly generated sequences made up most enriched TCRB sequences shared between patients. Tumors had roughly 2.4-fold higher T cell density and higher clonality than adjacent normal breast tissue.

With respect to this clone: What it recognizes is unknown.

The chain joins TRBV5-6 to TRBJ1-2, with TRBD1 as a possible D gene (5 bases). The sequence came from a person aged 40 to 49 with breast cancer. Sequenced sample: blood. Written as DNA, the CDR3 is TGTGCCAGCAGCTCCACGCCAGGGGGCTACACCTTC. Protein product: CASSSTPGGYTF.